This is a list of T cell receptor beta chains from one sample in a study of cytomegalovirus exposure and HLA in healthy donors. The protocol was immunoSEQ multiplex PCR, while the TCRdb copy is restricted to in-frame clones and leaves out a portion. The sample shows roughly 100,000 clones, 65% to 80% of them seen only once. Source material: PBMCs. The receptors stem from a male donor in good health and CMV-seronegative. The CDR3 runs from the conserved cysteine through the conserved F or W. The order of the fields is V gene, clone size, CDR3 protein. Rows may omit the clone size; those that give it use once, few, many or a size class.

TRBV4-1 - CASSQDRGTDTQYF
TRBV21-1 - CASSIRSSRDRAAHEQYF
TRBV5-1 - CASRLAGDEQFF
TRBV27 - CASSSRLAGGYEQYF
TRBV6-1 - CASSVWDSYGYTF
TRBV5-1 few CASRLTGGAWDTEAFF
TRBV7-9 - CASIEGLSMNTEAFF
TRBV27 once CASGRPRTAEKLFF
TRBV27 - CASSLSGGRGYTF
TRBV13 - CASSLEGQGIGYGYTF
TRBV4-1 - CASSHHGLAGGGQETQYF
TRBV6-1 - CASSVLHLSDYEQYF
TRBV5-5 - CASSRGSNQPQHF
TRBV10-3 - CAISEPRGTATDTQYF
TRBV5-1 - CASSSDRANGYTF
TRBV11-3 - CASSPRDRGDNEQFF
TRBV7-8 - CASSSPRDRGPEETQYF
TRBV10-2 - CASSPGGRISGYTF
TRBV5-5 - CASSAEGADTQYF
TRBV4-2 - CASSQDRAGGLFF
TRBV4-2 - CASSGSGTGYEQFF
TRBV6-6 - CASSVRQGRAGEQYF
TRBV5-1 - CASSPGQVFQETQYF
TRBV27 - CATSDFYNEQFF
TRBV4-1 - CASRVQGGAVEKLFF
TRBV7-9 - CASSSRDKSSYEQYF
TRBV9 - CASSPAGQSSGNTIYF
TRBV6-6 - CASSYGLTATNEKLFF
TRBV30 few CAWNTRGGEETQYF
TRBV12-5 - CASGSGFVGTDTQYF
TRBV28 - CASSARSTGIEKLFF
TRBV28 - CASSLTGGLTYEQYF
TRBV18 - CASSPGLAGRGEQFF
TRBV11-3 - CASSLTTGGNEKLFF
TRBV29-1 few CSTSPRLNTEAFF
TRBV7-9 - CARSWAGCMNTEAFF
TRBV28 - CASTSNRQATYEQYF
TRBV6-5 - CASSRDRQETQYF
TRBV4-1 few CASSQDAGRTGGEKLFF
TRBV4-1 - CASSQVAVTYYEQYF
TRBV30 - CAWSAGTGANVLTF
TRBV29-1 - CSVQPHTPENYGYTF
TRBV30 - CASSQGHEQYF
TRBV19 - CASSKTVNYGYTF
TRBV6-5 - CASSPAVGGEQYF
TRBV6-5 - CASSFLAEDNTGELFF
TRBV6-1 - CASSEGDNFSTQYF
TRBV10-3 - CAISESMDPAGGYTF
TRBV11-3 - CASSLQGANEQFF
TRBV7-2 - CASSGWREGEQYF
TRBV9 - CASSVLPAGEDTQYF
TRBV14 - CASSPSQGTVYNEQFF
TRBV7-9 few CASTHRESEQFF